This T cell receptor beta chain was recorded in a study of T cell responses to AZD1222 COVID-19 vaccine. The study, taken as a whole, reports: As reported, nearly half of all spike-specific TCRs target variant regions that are unmutated. Rises in breadth and depth of Spike-specific TCRs came after two AZD1222 doses. Baseline serology detected seropositivity in only five to seven AZD1222 recipients. Donors, mostly white British, included more females; clonal diversity was possibly underestimated.

The data were produced by immunoSEQ multiplex PCR, yet TCRdb's version contains in-frame clones alone and is incomplete. The repertoire holds approximately 77,000 clones, 92% seen once, with roughly 4.3% in the top ten. For this clone: Its specificity is not known.

CDR1 is SGHTS, CDR2 YDEGEE, per germline. The V end was cut by 0 bases, the J end by 5 bases, with 21 bases between. The CDR3 has 17 residues. The receptor's source is an adult who received the AZD1222 COVID-19 vaccine. The chain couples TRBV5-8 to TRBJ2-7; TRBD1 is a possible D gene (5 bases). The source material was peripheral blood, sampled 28 days after the second AZD1222 dose. The DNA of the CDR3 is TGTGCCAGCAGCTTGGCATCAGGGTATGAAAAAGATGACGAGCAGTACTTC. Translating it yields CASSLASGYEKDDEQYF.